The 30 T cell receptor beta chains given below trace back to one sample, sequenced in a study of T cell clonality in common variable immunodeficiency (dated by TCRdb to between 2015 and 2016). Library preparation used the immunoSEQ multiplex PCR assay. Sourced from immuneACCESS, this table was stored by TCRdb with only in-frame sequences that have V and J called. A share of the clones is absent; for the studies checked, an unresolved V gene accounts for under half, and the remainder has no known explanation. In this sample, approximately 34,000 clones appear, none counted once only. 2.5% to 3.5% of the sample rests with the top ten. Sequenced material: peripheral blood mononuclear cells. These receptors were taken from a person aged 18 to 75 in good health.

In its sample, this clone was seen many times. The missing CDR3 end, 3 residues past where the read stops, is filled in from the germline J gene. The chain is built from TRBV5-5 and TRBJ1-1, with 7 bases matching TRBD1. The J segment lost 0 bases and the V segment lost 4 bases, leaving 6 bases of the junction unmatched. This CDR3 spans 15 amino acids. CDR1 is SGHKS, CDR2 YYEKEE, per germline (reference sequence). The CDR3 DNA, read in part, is TGTGCCAGCAGCCCCCGGGGGACAGTGAACACTGAA. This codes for CASSPRGTVNTE. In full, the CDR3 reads CASSPRGTVNTEAFF.

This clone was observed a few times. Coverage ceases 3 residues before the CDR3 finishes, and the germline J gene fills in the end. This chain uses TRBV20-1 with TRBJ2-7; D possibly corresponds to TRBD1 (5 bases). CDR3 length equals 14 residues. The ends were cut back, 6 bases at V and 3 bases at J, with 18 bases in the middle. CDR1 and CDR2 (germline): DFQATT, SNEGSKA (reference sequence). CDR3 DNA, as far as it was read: TGCAGTGCCGTACCTGGAAGGGGAAGCTACGAG. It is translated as CSAVPGRGSYE. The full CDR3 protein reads CSAVPGRGSYEQYF.

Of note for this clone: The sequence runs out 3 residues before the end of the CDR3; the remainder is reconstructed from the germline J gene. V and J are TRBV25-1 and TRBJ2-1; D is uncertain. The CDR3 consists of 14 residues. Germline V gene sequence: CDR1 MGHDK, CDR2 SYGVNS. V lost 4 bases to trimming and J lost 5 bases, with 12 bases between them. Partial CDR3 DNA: TGTGCCAGCAGTGCAAACTACTTAGACAATGAG. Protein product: CASSANYLDNE. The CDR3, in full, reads CASSANYLDNEQFF.

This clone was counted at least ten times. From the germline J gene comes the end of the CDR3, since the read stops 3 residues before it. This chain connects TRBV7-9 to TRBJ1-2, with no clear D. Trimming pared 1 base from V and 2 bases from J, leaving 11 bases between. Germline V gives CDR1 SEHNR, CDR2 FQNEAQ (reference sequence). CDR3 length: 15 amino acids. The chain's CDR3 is CASSLERVSNYGYTF. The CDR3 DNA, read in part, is TGTGCCAGCAGCTTAGAAAGGGTGTCCAACTATGGC.

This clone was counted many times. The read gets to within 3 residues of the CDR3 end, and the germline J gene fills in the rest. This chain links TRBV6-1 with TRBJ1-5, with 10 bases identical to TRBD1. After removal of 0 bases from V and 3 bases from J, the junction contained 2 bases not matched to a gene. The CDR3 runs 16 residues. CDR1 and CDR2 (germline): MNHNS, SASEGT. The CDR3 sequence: CASSEAGTGVNQPQHF. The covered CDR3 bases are TGTGCCAGCAGTGAAGCCGGGACAGGGGTCAATCAGCCC.

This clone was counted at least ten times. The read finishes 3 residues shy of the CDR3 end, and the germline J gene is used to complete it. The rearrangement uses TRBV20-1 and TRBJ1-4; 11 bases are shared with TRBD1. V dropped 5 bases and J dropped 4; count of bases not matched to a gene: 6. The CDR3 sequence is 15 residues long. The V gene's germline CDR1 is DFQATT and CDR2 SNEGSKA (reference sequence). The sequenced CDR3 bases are TGCAGTGCTCCGGACAGGGGGCGTAGTAATGAAAAA. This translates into CSAPDRGRSNEK. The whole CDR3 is CSAPDRGRSNEKLFF.

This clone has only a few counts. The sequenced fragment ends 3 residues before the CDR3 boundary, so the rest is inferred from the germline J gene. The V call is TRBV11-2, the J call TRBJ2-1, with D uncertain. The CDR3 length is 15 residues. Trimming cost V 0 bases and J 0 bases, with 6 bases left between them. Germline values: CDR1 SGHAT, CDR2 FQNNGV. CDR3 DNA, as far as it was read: TGTGCCAGCAGCTTAGAAGGGTTCTCCTACAATGAG. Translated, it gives CASSLEGFSYNE. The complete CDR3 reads CASSLEGFSYNEQFF.

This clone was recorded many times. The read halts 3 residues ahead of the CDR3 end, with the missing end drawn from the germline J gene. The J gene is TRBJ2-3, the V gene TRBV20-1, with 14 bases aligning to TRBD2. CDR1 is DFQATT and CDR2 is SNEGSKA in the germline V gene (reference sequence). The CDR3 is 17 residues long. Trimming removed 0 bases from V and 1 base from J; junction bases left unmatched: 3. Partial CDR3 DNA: TGCAGTGCTAGAGATAGGGGACTAGCGGGAGGCACAGATACG. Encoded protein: CSARDRGLAGGTDT. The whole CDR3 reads CSARDRGLAGGTDTQYF.

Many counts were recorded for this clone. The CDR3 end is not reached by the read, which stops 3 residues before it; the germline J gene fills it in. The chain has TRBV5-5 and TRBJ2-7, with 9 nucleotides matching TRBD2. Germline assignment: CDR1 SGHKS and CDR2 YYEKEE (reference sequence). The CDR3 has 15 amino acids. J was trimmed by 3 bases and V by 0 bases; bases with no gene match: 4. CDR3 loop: CASSLGLAENYEQYF. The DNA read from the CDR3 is TGTGCCAGCAGCTTGGGACTAGCGGAAAACTACGAG.

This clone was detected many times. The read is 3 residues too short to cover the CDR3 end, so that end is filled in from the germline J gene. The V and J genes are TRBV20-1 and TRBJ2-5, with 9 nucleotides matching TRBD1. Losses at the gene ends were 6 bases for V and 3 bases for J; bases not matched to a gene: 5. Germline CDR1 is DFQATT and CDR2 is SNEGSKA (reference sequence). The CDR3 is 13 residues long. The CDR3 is CSATRDREETQYF. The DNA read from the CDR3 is TGCAGTGCCACCCGGGACAGGGAAGAGACC.

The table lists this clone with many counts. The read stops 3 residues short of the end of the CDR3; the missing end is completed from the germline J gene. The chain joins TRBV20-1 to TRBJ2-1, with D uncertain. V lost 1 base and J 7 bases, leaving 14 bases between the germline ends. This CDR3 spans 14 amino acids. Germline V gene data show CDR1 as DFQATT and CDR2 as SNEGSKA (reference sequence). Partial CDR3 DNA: TGCAGTGCTAGAGGAGGTGGAGCGTGGAATGAG. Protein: CSARGGGAWNE. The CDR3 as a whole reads CSARGGGAWNEQFF.

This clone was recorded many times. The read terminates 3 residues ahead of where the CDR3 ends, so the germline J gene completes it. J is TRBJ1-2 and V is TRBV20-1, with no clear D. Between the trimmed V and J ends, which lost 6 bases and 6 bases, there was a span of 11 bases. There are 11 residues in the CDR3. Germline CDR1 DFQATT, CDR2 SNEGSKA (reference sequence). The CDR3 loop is CSALTVNGYTF. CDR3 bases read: TGCAGTGCCCTCACGGTGAATGGC.

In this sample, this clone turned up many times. The CDR3 loop is CASSQETGARDEQFF. Incomplete CDR3 DNA: TGTGCCAGCAGCCAAGAGACAGGGGCACGGGATGAG. The chain uses TRBV4-2 and TRBJ2-1, with TRBD1 matching over 8 bases. The CDR3 goes on 3 residues after the read ends, and that part is filled in from the germline J gene. This CDR3 comprises 15 residues. Losses at the gene ends were 0 bases for V and 8 bases for J; bases not matched to a gene: 6. Germline-derived CDR1 and CDR2 are LGHNA and YNFKEQ.

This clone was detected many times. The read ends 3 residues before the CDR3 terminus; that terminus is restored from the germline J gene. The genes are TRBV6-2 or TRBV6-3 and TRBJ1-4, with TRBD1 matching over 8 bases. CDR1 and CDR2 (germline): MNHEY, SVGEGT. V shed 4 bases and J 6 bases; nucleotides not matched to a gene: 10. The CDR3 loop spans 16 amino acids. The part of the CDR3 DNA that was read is TGTGCCAGCAGTTCCTTCGGACAGGGAAGGCATGAAAAA. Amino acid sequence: CASSSFGQGRHEK. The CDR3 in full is CASSSFGQGRHEKLFF.

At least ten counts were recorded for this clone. This chain's CDR3 is CAIAGVTDTQYF. Partial CDR3 DNA: TGTGCCATCGCGGGAGTCACAGATACG. The rearrangement links TRBV10-3 to TRBJ2-3; the match to TRBD2 covers 7 bases. The read is 3 residues too short to cover the CDR3 end, so that end is filled in from the germline J gene. CDR1 ENHRY and CDR2 SYGVKD come from the germline V gene. The CDR3 sequence is 12 residues long. Germline trimming cut 8 bases from V and 2 bases from J; bases unmatched to any gene: 1.

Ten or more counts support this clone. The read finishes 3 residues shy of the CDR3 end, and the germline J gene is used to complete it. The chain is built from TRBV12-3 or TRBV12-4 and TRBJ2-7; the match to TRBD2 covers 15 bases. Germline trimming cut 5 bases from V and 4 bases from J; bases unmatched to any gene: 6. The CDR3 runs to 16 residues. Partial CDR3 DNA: TGTGCCAGCAGTCCCCGGACTAGCGGGAGGGGTTACGAG. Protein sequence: CASSPRTSGRGYE. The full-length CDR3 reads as CASSPRTSGRGYEQYF.

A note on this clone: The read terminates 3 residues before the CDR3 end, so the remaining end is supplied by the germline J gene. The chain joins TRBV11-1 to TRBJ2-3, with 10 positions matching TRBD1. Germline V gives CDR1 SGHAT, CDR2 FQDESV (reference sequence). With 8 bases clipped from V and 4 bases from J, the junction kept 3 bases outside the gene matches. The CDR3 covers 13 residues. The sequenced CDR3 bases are TGTGCCAGCGGGGACAGGGGATCAGATACG. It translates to CASGDRGSDT. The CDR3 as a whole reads CASGDRGSDTQYF.

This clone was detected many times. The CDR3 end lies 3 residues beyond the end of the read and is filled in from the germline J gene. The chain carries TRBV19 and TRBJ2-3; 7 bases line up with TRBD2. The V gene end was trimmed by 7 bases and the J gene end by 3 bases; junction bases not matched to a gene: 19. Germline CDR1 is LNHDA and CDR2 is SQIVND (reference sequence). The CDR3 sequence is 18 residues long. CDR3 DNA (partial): TGTGCCAGTACTCCGGGAGGTTTCGGGACTGGCAATACAGATACG. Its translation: CASTPGGFGTGNTDT. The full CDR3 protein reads CASTPGGFGTGNTDTQYF. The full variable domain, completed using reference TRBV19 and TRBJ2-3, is DGGITQSPKYLFRKEGQNVTLSCEQNLNHDAMYWYRQDPGQGLRLIYYSQIVNDFQKGDIAEGYSVSREKKESFPLTVTSAQKNPTAFYLCASTPGGFGTGNTDTQYFGPGTRLTVL.

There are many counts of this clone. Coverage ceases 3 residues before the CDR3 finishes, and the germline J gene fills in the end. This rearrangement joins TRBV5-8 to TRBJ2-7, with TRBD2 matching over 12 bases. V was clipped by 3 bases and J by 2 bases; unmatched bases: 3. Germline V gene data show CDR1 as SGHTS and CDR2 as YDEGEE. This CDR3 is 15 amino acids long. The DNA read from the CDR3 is TGTGCCAGCAGCTCGGGACTAGCGGGCCCCTACGAG. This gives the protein CASSSGLAGPYE. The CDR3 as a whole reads CASSSGLAGPYEQYF.

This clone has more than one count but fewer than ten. The CDR3: CASSYDSPGGETQYF. The sequenced CDR3 bases are TGTGCCAGCAGTTACGACTCACCTGGTGGGGAGACC. This rearrangement joins TRBV6-8 to TRBJ2-5; D not resolved. Read data end 3 residues before the CDR3 end; the end is taken from the germline J gene. Germline V CDR1 and CDR2: MNHGY, SAAAGT. Trimming pared 2 bases from V and 5 bases from J, leaving 15 bases between. The CDR3 has 15 amino acids.

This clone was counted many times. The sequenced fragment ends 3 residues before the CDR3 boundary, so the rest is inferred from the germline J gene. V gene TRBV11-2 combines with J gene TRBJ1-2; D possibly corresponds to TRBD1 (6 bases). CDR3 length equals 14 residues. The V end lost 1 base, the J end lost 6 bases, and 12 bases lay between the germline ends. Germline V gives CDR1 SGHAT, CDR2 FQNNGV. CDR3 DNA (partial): TGTGCCAGCAGCTTAGGGTCCAGGGGTGATGGC. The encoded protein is CASSLGSRGDG. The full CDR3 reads CASSLGSRGDGYTF.

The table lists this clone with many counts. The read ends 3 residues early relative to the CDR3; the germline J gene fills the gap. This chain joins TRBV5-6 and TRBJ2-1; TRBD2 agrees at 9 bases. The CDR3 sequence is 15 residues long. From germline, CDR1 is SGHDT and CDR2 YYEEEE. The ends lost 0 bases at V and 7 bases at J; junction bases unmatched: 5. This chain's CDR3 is CASSLGGTSWNEQFF. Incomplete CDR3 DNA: TGTGCCAGCAGCTTGGGCGGGACTAGCTGGAATGAG.

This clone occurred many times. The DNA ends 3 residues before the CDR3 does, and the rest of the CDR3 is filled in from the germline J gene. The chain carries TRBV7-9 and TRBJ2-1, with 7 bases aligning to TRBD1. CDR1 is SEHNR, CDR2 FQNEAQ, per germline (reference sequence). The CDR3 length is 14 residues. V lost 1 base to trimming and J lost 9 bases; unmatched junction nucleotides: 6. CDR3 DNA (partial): TGTGCCAGCAGCTTAGGACAGGGTGACGTTGAG. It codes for CASSLGQGDVE. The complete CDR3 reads CASSLGQGDVEQFF. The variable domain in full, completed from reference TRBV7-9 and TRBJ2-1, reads DTGVSQNPRHKITKRGQNVTFRCDPISEHNRLYWYRQTLGQGPEFLTYFQNEAQLEKSRLLSDRFSAERPKGSFSTLEIQRTEQGDSAMYLCASSLGQGDVEQFFGPGTRLTVL.

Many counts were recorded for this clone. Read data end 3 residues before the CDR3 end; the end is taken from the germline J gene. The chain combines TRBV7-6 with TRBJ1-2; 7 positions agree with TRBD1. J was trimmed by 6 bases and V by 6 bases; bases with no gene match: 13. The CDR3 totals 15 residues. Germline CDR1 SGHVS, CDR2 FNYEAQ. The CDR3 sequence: CASSSTGNWADGYTF. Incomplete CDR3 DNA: TGTGCCAGCAGTTCGACAGGGAATTGGGCAGATGGC.

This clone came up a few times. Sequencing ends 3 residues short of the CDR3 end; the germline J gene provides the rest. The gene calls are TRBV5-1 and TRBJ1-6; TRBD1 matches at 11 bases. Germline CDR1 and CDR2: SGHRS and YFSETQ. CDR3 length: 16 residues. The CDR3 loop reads CASSLGGQGVQETLHF. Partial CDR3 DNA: TGCGCCAGCAGCTTGGGGGGACAGGGGGTACAAGAGACC. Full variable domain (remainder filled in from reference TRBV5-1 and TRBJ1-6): KAGVTQTPRYLIKTRGQQVTLSCSPISGHRSVSWYQQTPGQGLQFLFEYFSETQRNKGNFPGRFSGRQFSNSRSEMNVSTLELGDSALYLCASSLGGQGVQETLHFGNGTRLTVT.

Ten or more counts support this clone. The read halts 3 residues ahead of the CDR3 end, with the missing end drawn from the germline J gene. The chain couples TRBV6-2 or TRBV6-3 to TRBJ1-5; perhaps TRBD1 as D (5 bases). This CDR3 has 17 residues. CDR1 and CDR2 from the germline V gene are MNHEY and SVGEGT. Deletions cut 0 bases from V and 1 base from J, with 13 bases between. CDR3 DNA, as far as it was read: TGTGCCAGCAGTTACTCGCAGATAGGGGTAAGCAATCAGCCC. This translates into CASSYSQIGVSNQP. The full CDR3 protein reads CASSYSQIGVSNQPQHF.

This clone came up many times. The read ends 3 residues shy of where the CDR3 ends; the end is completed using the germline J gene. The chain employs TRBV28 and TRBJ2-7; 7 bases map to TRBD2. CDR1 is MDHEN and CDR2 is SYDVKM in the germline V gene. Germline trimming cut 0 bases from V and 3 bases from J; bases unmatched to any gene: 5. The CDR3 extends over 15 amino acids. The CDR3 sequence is CASSLWGGGVYEQYF. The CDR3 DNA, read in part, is TGTGCCAGCAGTTTATGGGGGGGAGGGGTCTACGAG.

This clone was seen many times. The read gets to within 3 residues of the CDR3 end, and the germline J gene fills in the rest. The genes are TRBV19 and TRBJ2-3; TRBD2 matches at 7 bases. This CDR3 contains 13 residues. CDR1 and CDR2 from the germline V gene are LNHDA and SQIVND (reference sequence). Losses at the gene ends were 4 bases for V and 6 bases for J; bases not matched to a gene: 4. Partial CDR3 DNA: TGTGCCAGTAGTACCCGGCGGGGGGATACG. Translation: CASSTRRGDT. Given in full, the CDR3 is CASSTRRGDTQYF.

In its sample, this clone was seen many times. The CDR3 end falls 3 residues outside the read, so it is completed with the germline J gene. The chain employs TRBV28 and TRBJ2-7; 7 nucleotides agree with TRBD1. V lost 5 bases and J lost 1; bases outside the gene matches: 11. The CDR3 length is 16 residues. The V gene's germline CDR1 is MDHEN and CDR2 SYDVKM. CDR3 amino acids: CASSTAGQGDSYEQYF. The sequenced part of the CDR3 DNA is TGTGCCAGCAGTACCGCCGGGCAGGGGGATTCCTACGAG.

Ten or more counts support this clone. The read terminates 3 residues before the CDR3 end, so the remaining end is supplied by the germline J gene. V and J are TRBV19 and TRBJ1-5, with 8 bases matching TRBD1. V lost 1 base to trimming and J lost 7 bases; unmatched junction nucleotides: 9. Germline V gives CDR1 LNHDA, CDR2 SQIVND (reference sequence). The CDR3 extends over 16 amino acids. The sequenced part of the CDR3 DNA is TGTGCCAGTAGTATAGCGGACAGGGAGGTGAACCAGCCC. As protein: CASSIADREVNQP. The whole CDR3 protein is CASSIADREVNQPQHF. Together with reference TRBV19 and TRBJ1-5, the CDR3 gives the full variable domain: DGGITQSPKYLFRKEGQNVTLSCEQNLNHDAMYWYRQDPGQGLRLIYYSQIVNDFQKGDIAEGYSVSREKKESFPLTVTSAQKNPTAFYLCASSIADREVNQPQHFGDGTRLSIL.